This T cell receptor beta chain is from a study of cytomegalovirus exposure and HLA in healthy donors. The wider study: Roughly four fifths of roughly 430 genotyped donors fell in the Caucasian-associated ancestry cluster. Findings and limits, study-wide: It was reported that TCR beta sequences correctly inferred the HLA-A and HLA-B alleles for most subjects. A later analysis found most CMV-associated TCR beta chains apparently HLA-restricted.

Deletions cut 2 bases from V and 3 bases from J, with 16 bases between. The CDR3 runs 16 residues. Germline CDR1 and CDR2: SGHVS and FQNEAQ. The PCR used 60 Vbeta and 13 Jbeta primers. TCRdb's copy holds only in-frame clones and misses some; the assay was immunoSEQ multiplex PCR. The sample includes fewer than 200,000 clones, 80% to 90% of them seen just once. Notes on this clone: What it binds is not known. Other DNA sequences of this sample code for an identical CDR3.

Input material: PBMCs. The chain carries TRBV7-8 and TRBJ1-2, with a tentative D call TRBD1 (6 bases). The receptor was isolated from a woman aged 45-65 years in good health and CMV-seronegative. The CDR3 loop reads CASSLYLAGVDYGYTF. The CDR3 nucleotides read TGTGCCAGCAGCTTATATTTGGCAGGGGTGGACTATGGCTACACCTTC.